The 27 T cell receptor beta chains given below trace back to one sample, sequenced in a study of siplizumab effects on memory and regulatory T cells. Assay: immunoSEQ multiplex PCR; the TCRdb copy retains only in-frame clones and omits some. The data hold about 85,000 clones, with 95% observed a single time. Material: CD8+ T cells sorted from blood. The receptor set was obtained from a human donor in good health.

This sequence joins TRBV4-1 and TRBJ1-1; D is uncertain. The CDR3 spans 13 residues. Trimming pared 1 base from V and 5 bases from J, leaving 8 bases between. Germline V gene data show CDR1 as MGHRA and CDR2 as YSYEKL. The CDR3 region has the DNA TGCGCCAGCAGCCAAGTAATTTGGACTGAAGCTTTCTTT. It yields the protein CASSQVIWTEAFF.

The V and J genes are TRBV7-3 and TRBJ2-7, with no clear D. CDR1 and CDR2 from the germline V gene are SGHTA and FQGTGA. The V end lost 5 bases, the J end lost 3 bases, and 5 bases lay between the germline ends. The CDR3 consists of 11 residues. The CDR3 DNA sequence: TGTGCCAGCAGCAGATACTACGAGCAGTACTTC. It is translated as CASSRYYEQYF. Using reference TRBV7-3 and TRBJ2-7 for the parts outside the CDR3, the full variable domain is GAGVSQTPSNKVTEKGKYVELRCDPISGHTALYWYRQSLGQGPEFLIYFQGTGAADDSGLPNDRFFAVRPEGSVSTLKIQRTERGDSAVYLCASSRYYEQYFGPGTRLTVT.

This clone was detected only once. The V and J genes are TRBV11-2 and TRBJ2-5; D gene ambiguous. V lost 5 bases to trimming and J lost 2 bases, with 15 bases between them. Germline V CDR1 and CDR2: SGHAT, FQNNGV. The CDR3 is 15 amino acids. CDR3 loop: CASSLYRADQETQYF. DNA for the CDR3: TGTGCCAGCAGCCTCTATAGGGCAGATCAAGAGACCCAGTACTTC.

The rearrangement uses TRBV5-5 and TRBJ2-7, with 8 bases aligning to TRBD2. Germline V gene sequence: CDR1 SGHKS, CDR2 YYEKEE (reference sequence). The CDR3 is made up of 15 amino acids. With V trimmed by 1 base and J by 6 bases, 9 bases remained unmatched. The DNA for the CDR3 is TGTGCCAGCAGCTTGTTGGCGGGAGGAGTAGGCGAGCAGTACTTC. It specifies CASSLLAGGVGEQYF.

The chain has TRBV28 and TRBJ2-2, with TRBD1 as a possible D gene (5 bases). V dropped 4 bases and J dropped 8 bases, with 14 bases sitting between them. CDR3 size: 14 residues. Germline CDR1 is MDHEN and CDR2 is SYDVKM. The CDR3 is CASSCRAVRGELFF. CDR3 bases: TGTGCCAGCAGTTGCAGGGCGGTTCGGGGGGAGCTGTTTTTT.

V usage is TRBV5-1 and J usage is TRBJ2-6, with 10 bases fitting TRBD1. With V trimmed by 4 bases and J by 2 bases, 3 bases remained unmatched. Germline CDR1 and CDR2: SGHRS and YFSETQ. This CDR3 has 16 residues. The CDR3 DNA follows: TGCGCCAGCAGCGGGGGACAGGGGACTGGGGCCAACGTCCTGACTTTC. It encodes CASSGGQGTGANVLTF.

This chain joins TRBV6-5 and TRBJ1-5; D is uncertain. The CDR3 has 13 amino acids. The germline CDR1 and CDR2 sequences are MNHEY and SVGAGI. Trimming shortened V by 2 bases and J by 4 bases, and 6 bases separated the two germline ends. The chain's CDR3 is CASSYRFNQPQHF. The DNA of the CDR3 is TGTGCCAGCAGTTACAGGTTTAATCAGCCCCAGCATTTT.

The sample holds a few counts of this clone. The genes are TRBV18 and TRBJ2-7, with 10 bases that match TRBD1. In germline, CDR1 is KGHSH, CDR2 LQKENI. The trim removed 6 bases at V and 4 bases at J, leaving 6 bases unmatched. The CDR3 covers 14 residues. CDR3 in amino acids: CASSSDRGPYEQYF. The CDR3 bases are TGTGCCAGCTCTTCCGACAGGGGGCCGTACGAGCAGTACTTC.

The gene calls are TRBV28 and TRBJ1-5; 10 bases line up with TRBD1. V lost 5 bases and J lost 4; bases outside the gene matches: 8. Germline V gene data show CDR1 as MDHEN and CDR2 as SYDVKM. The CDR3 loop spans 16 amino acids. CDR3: CASSINRDRGNQPQHF. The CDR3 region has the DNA TGTGCCAGCAGTATAAACCGGGACAGGGGAAATCAGCCCCAGCATTTT.

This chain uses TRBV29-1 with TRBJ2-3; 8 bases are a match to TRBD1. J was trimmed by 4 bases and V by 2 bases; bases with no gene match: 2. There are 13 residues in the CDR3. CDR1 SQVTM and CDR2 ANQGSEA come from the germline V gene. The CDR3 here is CSVEYRGSDTQYF. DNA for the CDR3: TGCAGCGTTGAATACAGGGGGTCAGATACGCAGTATTTT.

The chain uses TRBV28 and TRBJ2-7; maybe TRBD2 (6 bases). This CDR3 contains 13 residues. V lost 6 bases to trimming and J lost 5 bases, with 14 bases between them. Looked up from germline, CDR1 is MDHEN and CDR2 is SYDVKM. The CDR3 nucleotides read TGTGCCAGCAGCCGCCGGGGACTGGACGAGCAGTACTTC. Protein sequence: CASSRRGLDEQYF.

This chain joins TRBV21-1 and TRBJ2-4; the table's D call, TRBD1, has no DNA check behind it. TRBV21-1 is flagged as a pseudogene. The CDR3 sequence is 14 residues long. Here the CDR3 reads CASSTGQGKNIQYF. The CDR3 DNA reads TGTGCCAGCAGCACTGGACAGGGGAAAAACATTCAGTACTTC.

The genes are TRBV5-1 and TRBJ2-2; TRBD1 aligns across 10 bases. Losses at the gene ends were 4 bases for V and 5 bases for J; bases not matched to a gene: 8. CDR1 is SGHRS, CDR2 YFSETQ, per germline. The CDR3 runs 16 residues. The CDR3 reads CASSPDRGRGTGELFF. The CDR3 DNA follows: TGCGCCAGCAGCCCCGACAGGGGGCGCGGGACCGGGGAGCTGTTTTTT.

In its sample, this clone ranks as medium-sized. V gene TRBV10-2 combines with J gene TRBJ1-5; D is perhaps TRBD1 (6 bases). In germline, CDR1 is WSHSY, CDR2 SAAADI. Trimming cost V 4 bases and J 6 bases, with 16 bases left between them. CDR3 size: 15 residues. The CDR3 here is CASSVGLRGSQPQHF. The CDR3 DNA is TGCGCCAGCAGTGTAGGACTCAGGGGAAGTCAGCCCCAGCATTTT.

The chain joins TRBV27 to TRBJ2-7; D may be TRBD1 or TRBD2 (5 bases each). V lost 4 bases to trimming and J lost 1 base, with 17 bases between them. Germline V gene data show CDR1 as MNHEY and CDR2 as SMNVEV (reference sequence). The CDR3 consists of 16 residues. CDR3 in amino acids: CASSYARGVQSYEQYF. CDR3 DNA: TGTGCCAGCAGTTATGCGAGGGGAGTTCAATCCTACGAGCAGTACTTC.

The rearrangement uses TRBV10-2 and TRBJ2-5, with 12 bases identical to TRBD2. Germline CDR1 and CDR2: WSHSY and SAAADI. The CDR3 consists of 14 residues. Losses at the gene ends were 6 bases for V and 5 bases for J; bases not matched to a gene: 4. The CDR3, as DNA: TGCGCCAGCAGGACTAGCGGGAGCGGGGAGACCCAGTACTTC. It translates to CASRTSGSGETQYF.

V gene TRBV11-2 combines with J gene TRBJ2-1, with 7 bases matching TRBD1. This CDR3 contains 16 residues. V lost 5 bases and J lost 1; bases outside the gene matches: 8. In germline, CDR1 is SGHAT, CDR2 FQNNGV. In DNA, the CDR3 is TGTGCCAGCAGCATCCCGACAGGGATGTCCTACAATGAGCAGTTCTTC. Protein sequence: CASSIPTGMSYNEQFF.

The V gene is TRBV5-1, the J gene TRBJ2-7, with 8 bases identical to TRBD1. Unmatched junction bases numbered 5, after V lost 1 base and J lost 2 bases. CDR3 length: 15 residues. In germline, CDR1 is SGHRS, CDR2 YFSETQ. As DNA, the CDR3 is TGCGCCAGCAGCTTGTACCAGGGGGCTACCTACGAGCAGTACTTC. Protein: CASSLYQGATYEQYF.

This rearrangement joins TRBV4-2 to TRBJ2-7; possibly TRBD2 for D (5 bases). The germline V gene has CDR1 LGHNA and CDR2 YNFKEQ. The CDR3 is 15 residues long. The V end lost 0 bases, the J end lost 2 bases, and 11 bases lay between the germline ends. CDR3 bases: TGTGCCAGCAGCCAAGATGAAGCGGCTACCTACGAGCAGTACTTC. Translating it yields CASSQDEAATYEQYF.

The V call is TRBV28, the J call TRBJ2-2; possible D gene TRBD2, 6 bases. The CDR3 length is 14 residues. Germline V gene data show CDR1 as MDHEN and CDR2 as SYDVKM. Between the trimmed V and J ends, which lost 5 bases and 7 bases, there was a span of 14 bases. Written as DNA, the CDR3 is TGTGCCAGCAGTACCCCCGGGACTCACGGGGAGCTGTTTTTT. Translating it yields CASSTPGTHGELFF. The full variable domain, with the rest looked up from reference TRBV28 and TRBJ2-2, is DVKVTQSSRYLVKRTGEKVFLECVQDMDHENMFWYRQDPGLGLRLIYFSYDVKMKEKGDIPEGYSVSREKKERFSLILESASTNQTSMYLCASSTPGTHGELFFGEGSRLTVL.

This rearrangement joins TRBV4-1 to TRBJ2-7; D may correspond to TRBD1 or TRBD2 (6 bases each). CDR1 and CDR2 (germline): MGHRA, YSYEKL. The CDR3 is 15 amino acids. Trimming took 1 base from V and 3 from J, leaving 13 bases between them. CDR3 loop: CASSQAGAQSYEQYF. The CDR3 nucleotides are TGCGCCAGCAGCCAAGCGGGGGCCCAAAGCTACGAGCAGTACTTC.

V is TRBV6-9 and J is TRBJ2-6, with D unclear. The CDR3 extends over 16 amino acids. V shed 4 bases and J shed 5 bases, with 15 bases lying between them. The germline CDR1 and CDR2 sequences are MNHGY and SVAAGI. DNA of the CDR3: TGTGCCAGCAGTTCGTTACGACAAAGTCGGGCCAACGTCCTGACTTTC. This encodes CASSSLRQSRANVLTF.

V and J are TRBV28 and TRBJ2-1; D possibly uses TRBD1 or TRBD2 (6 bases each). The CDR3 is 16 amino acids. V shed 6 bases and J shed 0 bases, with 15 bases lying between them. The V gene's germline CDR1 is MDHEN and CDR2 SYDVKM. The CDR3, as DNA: TGTGCCAGCAGCCGTCTAGGGGGAGGCTCCTACAATGAGCAGTTCTTC. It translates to CASSRLGGGSYNEQFF.

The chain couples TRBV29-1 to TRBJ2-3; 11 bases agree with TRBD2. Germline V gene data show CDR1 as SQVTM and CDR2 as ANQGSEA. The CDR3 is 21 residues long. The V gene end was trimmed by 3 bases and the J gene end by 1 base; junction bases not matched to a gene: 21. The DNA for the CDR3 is TGCAGCGTTGAGTCGATCCGGGACAGGGCTAGCGGGAGGACCCGCACAGATACGCAGTATTTT. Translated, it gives CSVESIRDRASGRTRTDTQYF.

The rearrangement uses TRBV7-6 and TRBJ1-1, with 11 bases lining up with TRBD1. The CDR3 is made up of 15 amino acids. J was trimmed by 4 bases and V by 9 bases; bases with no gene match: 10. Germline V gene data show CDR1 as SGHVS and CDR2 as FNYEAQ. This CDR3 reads CASKRDRGSGTEAFF. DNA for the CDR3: TGTGCCAGTAAAAGGGACAGGGGGTCGGGCACTGAAGCTTTCTTT.

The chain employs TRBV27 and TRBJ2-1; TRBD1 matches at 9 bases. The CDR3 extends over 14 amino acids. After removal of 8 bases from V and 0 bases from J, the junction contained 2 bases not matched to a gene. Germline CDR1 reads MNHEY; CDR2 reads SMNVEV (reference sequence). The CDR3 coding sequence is TGTGCCAGCGGACAGGGGAGCTCCTACAATGAGCAGTTCTTC. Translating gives CASGQGSSYNEQFF.

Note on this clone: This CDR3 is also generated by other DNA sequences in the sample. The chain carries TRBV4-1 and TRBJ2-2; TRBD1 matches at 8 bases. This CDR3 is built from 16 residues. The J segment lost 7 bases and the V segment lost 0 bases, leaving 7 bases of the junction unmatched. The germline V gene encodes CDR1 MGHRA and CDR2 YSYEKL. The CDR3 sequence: CASSQEGQGSGGELFF. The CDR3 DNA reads TGCGCCAGCAGCCAAGAAGGACAGGGAAGTGGCGGGGAGCTGTTTTTT.